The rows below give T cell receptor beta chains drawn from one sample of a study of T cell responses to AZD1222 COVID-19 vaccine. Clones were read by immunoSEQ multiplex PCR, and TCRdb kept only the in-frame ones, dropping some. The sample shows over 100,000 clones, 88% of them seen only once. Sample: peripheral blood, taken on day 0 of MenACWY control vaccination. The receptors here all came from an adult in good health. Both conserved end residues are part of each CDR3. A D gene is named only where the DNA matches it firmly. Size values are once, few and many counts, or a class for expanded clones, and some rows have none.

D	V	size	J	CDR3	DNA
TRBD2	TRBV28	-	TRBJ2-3	CASSLSLRLAGDTDTQYF	TGTGCCAGCAGTTTATCCTTGAGACTAGCGGGAGACACAGATACGCAGTATTTT
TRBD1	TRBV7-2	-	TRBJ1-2	CASSLGQGPHSSYGYTF	TGTGCCAGCAGCTTGGGACAGGGCCCCCACTCTAGTTATGGCTACACCTTC
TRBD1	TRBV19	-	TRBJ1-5	CASSRGQVSVNQPQHF	TGTGCCAGTAGTAGGGGACAGGTGTCCGTCAATCAGCCCCAGCATTTT
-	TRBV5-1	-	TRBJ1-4	CASSPGRSEGHEKLFF	TGCGCCAGCAGCCCTGGACGCTCGGAGGGGCATGAAAAACTGTTTTTT
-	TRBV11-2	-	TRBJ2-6	CASSAYRSGANVLTF	TGTGCCAGCAGCGCGTATAGATCTGGGGCCAACGTCCTGACTTTC
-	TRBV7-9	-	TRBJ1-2	CASSLNEYYGYTF	TGTGCCAGCAGCTTAAATGAGTATTACGGCTACACCTTC
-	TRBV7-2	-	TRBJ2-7	CASSPRAGVGYEQYF	TGTGCCAGCAGCCCCCGGGCAGGGGTGGGATACGAGCAGTACTTC
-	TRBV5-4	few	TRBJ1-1	CASSLAVGNTEAFF	TGTGCCAGCAGCTTGGCCGTCGGGAACACTGAAGCTTTCTTT
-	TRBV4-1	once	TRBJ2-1	CASSQDQGSYNEQFF	TGCGCCAGCAGCCAAGACCAGGGGTCGTACAATGAGCAGTTCTTC
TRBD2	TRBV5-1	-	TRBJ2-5	CASSPPGLAEETQYF	TGCGCCAGCAGCCCGCCGGGACTAGCGGAAGAGACCCAGTACTTC
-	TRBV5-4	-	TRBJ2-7	CASSSDPAYEQYF	TGTGCCAGCAGCTCCGACCCGGCCTACGAGCAGTACTTC
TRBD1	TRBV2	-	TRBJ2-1	CATKADRGRDNEQFF	TGTGCCACCAAGGCGGACAGGGGGAGGGACAATGAGCAGTTCTTC
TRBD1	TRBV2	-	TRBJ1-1	CASTTDRGSTEAFF	TGTGCCAGCACCACGGACAGGGGGTCCACTGAAGCTTTCTTT
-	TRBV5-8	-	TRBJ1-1	CASSLAEFFGTNTEAFF	TGTGCCAGCAGCTTGGCCGAGTTTTTTGGGACGAACACTGAAGCTTTCTTT
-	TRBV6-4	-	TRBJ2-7	CASSDTGTPPYEQYF	TGTGCCAGCAGTGACACTGGGACACCGCCCTACGAGCAGTACTTC
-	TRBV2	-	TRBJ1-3	CASSVSGNTIYF	TGTGCCAGCAGCGTTTCTGGAAACACCATATATTTT
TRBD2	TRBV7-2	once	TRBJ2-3	CASSLDGRGSGGSNTQYF	TGTGCCAGCAGCTTAGATGGCCGCGGTAGCGGGGGGTCCAATACGCAGTATTTT
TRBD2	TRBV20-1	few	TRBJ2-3	CSASGAGVKGTDTQYF	TGCAGTGCTAGTGGGGCGGGGGTTAAGGGCACAGATACGCAGTATTTT
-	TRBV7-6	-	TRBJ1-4	CASSSLGGEKLFF	TGTGCCAGCAGCTCCCTGGGGGGTGAAAAACTGTTTTTT
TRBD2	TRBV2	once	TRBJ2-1	CASSARPSGGSYNEQFF	TGTGCCAGCAGTGCACGACCTAGCGGGGGCTCCTACAATGAGCAGTTCTTC
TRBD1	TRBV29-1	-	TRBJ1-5	CSAISGGGSKDQPQHF	TGCAGCGCCATTTCAGGGGGCGGTTCGAAGGATCAGCCCCAGCATTTT
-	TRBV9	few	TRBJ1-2	CASSATGSYGYTF	TGTGCCAGCAGCGCGACAGGTTCCTATGGCTACACCTTC
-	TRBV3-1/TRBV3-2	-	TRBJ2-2	CASSPRTVNTGELFF	TGTGCCAGCAGCCCCCGGACAGTTAACACCGGGGAGCTGTTTTTT
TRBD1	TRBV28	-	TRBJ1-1	CASSLTGTGWTEAFF	TGTGCCAGCAGTTTAACCGGGACAGGGTGGACTGAAGCTTTCTTT
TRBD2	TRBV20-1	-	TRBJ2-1	CSASADLLAPRENEQFF	TGCAGTGCTAGTGCGGACCTACTAGCGCCCAGGGAGAATGAGCAGTTCTTC
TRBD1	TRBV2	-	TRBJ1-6	CASSQGQGLWNSPLHF	TGTGCCAGCAGCCAGGGACAGGGGTTGTGGAATTCACCCCTCCACTTT
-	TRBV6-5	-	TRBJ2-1	CASSFRGFYNEQFF	TGTGCCAGCAGTTTCCGGGGCTTCTACAATGAGCAGTTCTTC
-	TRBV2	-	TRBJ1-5	CASSAVGAQPQHF	TGTGCCAGCAGTGCCGTGGGTGCTCAGCCCCAGCATTTT
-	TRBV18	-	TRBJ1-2	CASSPVAQFRGYTF	TGTGCCAGCTCACCGGTAGCCCAATTCCGGGGCTACACCTTC
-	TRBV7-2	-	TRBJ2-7	CASSLARGGYEQYF	TGTGCCAGCAGCTTAGCGAGGGGCGGCTACGAGCAGTACTTC
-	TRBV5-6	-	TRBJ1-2	CASSISGTLRLGRTF	TGTGCCAGCAGCATCTCCGGGACGCTCCGGTTGGGTCGGACCTTC
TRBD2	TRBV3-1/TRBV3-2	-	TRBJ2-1	CASSQGPFRRTSGYYGDEQFF	TGTGCCAGCAGCCAAGGGCCGTTCAGGAGGACTAGCGGGTACTATGGCGATGAGCAGTTCTTC
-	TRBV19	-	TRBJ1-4	CATGTRGEKLFF	TGTGCCACCGGGACCCGCGGGGAAAAACTGTTTTTT
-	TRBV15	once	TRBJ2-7	CATRSGGSSYEQYF	TGTGCCACCAGATCAGGGGGGAGCTCCTACGAGCAGTACTTC
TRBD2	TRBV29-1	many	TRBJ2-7	CSVDREGEQYF	TGCAGCGTTGACAGGGAGGGCGAGCAGTACTTC
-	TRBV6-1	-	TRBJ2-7	CASSDLYEQYF	TGTGCCAGCAGTGATCTGTACGAGCAGTACTTC
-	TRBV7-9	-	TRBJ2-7	CASSQTGYEQYF	TGTGCCAGCAGCCAGACAGGCTACGAGCAGTACTTC